The T cell receptor beta chain under discussion was sequenced for a study of regulatory T cells in long-lasting Graves disease (dated by TCRdb to the early 2020s). In terms of the full investigation: Persistent Graves' disease was defined as persistently positive TSH receptor autoantibodies together with antithyroid drug treatment for over 5 years. This study used TCR sequencing and RNA sequencing of peripheral blood to compare persistent Graves' disease patients against newly diagnosed Graves' disease patients. The study was registered as a clinical trial and conducted in China. TCR sequencing covered about 13 persistent and about 20 newly diagnosed Graves' disease patients, 33 samples in total. Antithyroid drugs had been taken for 10 to 13 years on average by persistent Graves' disease patients in the clinical cohort. The research as a whole found: Preferential use of TRBV28, TRBJ1-2 and TRBJ2-5 was observed in persistent disease, whereas TRBV20-1 and TRBJ2-1 were favored in newly diagnosed disease. Only peripheral blood was studied, because thyroid tissue, the primary lesion, was inaccessible. Sequencing and analysis were limited to the TCR beta chain. The authors noted that the small sample size was a limitation that may lower accuracy. Compared with newly diagnosed patients, patients with persistent Graves' disease had lower TCR Shannon entropy and fewer highly expanded clones, which suggests clonal expansion. Persistent patients shared more public clonotypes among themselves (under 3,000) than newly diagnosed patients did (approximately 970).

Explained via the paper, the time point label denotes: persistent/refractory GD, antithyroid drugs over 5 years with positive TRAb. RNA was extracted from PBMCs in TRIzol for both TCR sequencing and RNA sequencing. Graves' disease was diagnosed according to American Thyroid Association guidelines. Patients for the study were recruited at an endocrinology department in Xi'an, China. From each patient, 7.5 to 9.5 milliliters of peripheral blood was collected into an EDTA anticoagulant tube. Ficoll Paque Plus density gradient separation was used to isolate PBMCs, and no additional T cell sorting was done. An Agilent 2100 Bioanalyzer and agarose gel were used to check RNA quality, while a NanoDrop 2000 measured RNA concentration. Library preparation was by multiplex PCR. The instrument was an Illumina HiSeq 4000. iRepertoire HTBI primers and Arm-PCR amplification of CDR3 regions were used to construct TCR beta libraries. Before sequencing, the PCR products went through gel purification. In the original analysis: A total of around 66 TRBV and more than twelve TRBJ segments were identified across samples and were used for gene usage analysis of CDR3 amino acid clonotypes. COPE and FqMerger were used to merge filtered high-quality paired reads into contigs. BLAST was used to align contigs to the IMGT TRBV, TRBD and TRBJ reference genes, and CDR3 was defined following IMGT. Highly expanded clones were defined as clonotypes with a frequency above 0.1%. Repertoire diversity was measured by Shannon entropy, and V-J evenness by the Gini coefficient. Clonotypes shared by more than one individual were considered public. Clones were called with MiXCR by TCRdb after fastp trimmed the public reads at Q25, and only in-frame beta chains were retained. Every CDR3 protein is listed once, alongside the most common genes and DNA of its rows. The V and J calls were not made by the authors but by TCRdb's processing. The sample yields roughly 490,000 distinct CDR3 sequences; approximately 23% were counted once. The top ten clones comprise around 13% of the sample.

The trim is 2 bases for V and 1 base for J, with a gap of 13 bases between the germline ends. The CDR3 runs 16 residues from the cysteine to the phenylalanine. Just CDR3 DNA is preserved here, 48 bases in frame from base 1. Per the germline V gene, KGHDR is the CDR1 and SFDVKD is the CDR2. This clonotype was found many times. The antigen it recognizes is unknown. One base away there is no much larger clone; base qualities are not given. The rearranged segments are TRBV24-1 and TRBJ1-2; the D gene identity is not certain. This receptor was taken from a female donor with Graves disease. Sequencing was performed on peripheral blood mononuclear cells (PBMCs), taken when the disease was refractory, from a patient treated with antithyroid drugs. CDR3 loop: CATSDSEGADNYGYTF. The DNA sequence is as follows: TGTGCCACCAGTGATTCCGAGGGAGCGGATAACTATGGCTACACCTTC.